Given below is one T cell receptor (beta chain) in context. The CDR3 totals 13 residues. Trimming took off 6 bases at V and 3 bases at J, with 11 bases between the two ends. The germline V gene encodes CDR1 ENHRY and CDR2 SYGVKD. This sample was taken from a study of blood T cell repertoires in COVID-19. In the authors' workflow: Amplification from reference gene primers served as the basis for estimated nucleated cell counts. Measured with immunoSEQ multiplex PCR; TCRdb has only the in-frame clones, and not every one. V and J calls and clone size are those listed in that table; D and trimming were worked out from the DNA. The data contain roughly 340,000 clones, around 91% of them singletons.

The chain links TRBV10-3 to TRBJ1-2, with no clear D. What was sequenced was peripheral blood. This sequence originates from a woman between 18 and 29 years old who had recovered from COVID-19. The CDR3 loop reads CAISSGIHYGYTF. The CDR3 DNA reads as TGTGCCATCAGCTCCGGGATCCACTATGGCTACACCTTC.